The entry below gives a single T cell receptor beta chain sequence along with its context. Libraries were prepared by immunoSEQ multiplex PCR; TCRdb keeps only in-frame clonotypes and omits some of them. In the table there are 100,000 or so clones, about 88% of which are singletons. The CDR3 has 14 residues. CDR1 is MRHNA, CDR2 SNTAGT, per germline. V lost 0 bases, J lost 3 bases, and 7 bases lay in between. The record originates from a study of control samples from healthy donors and cancer patients. The chain is built from TRBV6-4 and TRBJ2-3; D is undetermined. This receptor was taken from a woman between 50 and 59 years old in good health. The sequencing input was blood. CDR3 sequence (DNA): TGTGCCAGCAGTGACTCCATAGGTACAGATACGCAGTATTTT. It is translated as CASSDSIGTDTQYF.